This paragraph reports one T cell receptor (beta chain). Its antigen is still unknown. No base qualities exist here, and no much larger clone lies one base off it. The record originates from a study of T cells in localized non-small cell lung cancer (dated by TCRdb to about 2020). Regarding the study in general: The study analyzed T cell repertoires of about 230 early-stage NSCLC patients, comparing tumors and uninvolved tumor-adjacent lungs. All 220 or so NSCLC patients in the cohort were treatment-naive and had localized lung tumors that were resected. A mean age of about 66 years was recorded for the NSCLC patients, of whom roughly 130 were male and 85 to 110 were female. The full study reports these points: Longer overall survival was associated with higher T cell density in blood, whereas shorter survival was associated with higher clonality in adjacent lung. Because multi-region tumor sequencing was not performed, intratumor heterogeneity could not be ruled out. Uninvolved tumor-adjacent lung showed the highest T cell clonality, higher than tumor, which suggests more focused antigenic responses in the uninvolved tumor-adjacent lung. A median of around 57 of the top 100 tumor clones were detected in paired uninvolved adjacent lung, and 28 of these tumor clones were also found among the top 100 clones of the paired uninvolved adjacent lung. Because of the exploratory design, TCR variables were selected using unadjusted p-values without false-discovery rate correction.

The immunoSEQ Assay was used to sequence TCR beta CDR3 regions from DNA. The study's processing was this. T cell density was computed as TCR beta template counts normalized to usable DNA estimated by amplifying housekeeping genes. Richness was estimated using the preseqR package, with extrapolation to 400,000 templates for PBMC samples and to 120,000 templates for tissue samples. Clonality was defined by subtracting Pielou's evenness from one. Tissue-enriched TCRs were identified by differential abundance testing using productive amino-acid clonotypes, minimum total count 5 and alpha 0.1. Repertoire overlap between compartments was quantified with the Jaccard Index and Morisita Overlap Index. GLIPH grouped TCR beta CDR3s together with public tetramer-defined viral CDR3s, and a viral motif had to include at least three viral sequences and also show V-gene enrichment. TCRdb carries this immuneACCESS record with in-frame sequences only. Its versions omit some clonotypes, under half of them owing to an unresolved V gene in the studies checked, with the rest unexplained. The V and J calls and the clone size are those of that table, but D and trimming were determined from the DNA. The sample includes tens of thousands of clones, with 91% observed a single time. Around 30% of the sample goes to the ten largest clones.

For CDR1 and CDR2, the germline V gene lists MNHNS and SASEGT. From cysteine to phenylalanine, the CDR3 is 16 amino acids long. Just CDR3 DNA is preserved here, 48 bases in frame from base 1. V lost 2 bases and J lost 4 bases; the stretch between them is 17 bases long. At diagnosis, peripheral blood, uninvolved tumor-adjacent lung and tumor were collected and were preserved as a mix of fresh-frozen and FFPE material. For TCR repertoire profiling, blood samples were analyzed as peripheral blood mononuclear cells. This clonotype originated in an older female donor with stage I lung adenocarcinoma. The chain is encoded by TRBV6-1 joined to TRBJ1-2, and the D gene may be TRBD1, 5 bases matching. The input for sequencing was peripheral blood, taken before any cancer treatment. The DNA sequence follows: TGTGCCAGCAGTGAAACTCCAAATCAGGGATCCTATGGCTACACCTTC. Its protein reads: CASSETPNQGSYGYTF.